The 5 T cell receptor beta chains reported below all come from one sample, sequenced in a study of blood T cell repertoires in COVID-19. The data were produced by immunoSEQ multiplex PCR, yet TCRdb's version contains in-frame clones alone and is incomplete. The data contain 120,000 to 150,000 clones, 70% to 90% of them seen just once; the ten biggest clones take up under 3%. The sample comprised peripheral blood. Receptor source: a woman aged 40 to 50 with active or convalescent COVID-19.

This clone was seen a handful of times. This rearrangement joins TRBV19 to TRBJ1-5; D is undetermined. The CDR3 covers 13 residues. The V and J ends lost 1 base and 10 bases respectively, with 11 bases between them. Germline V gene lookup returns CDR1 LNHDA and CDR2 SQIVND (reference sequence). For the CDR3, the DNA is TGTGCCAGTAGTATAGTAATCGGAGATCCCCAGCATTTT. Protein sequence: CASSIVIGDPQHF.

The chain uses TRBV7-2 and TRBJ1-1; D is uncertain. Germline lookup yields CDR1 SGHTA and CDR2 FQGNSA. Deletions cut 2 bases from V and 1 base from J, with 8 bases between. CDR3 length equals 14 residues. The CDR3 nucleotides read TGTGCCAGCAGCTTAAGGCGGCAGAACACTGAAGCTTTCTTT. Translation: CASSLRRQNTEAFF.

DNA of the CDR3: TGTGCCAGCAGTTGGAGCCTCAGGGTGCGCGACGAGTGGGACAAAGCTTTCTTT. Protein sequence: CASSWSLRVRDEWDKAFF. The rearrangement links TRBV28 to TRBJ1-1; perhaps TRBD1 as D (6 bases). Trimming took off 4 bases at V and 9 bases at J, with 30 bases between the two ends. Germline-derived CDR1 and CDR2 are MDHEN and SYDVKM. The CDR3 length is 18 residues.

Here the CDR3 reads CASSLTGGTEAFF. The DNA of the CDR3 is TGTGCCAGCAGCCTCACTGGAGGCACTGAAGCTTTCTTT. The chain has TRBV11-3 and TRBJ1-1, with D hard to call. Trimming removed 5 bases at V and 4 bases at J, with 11 bases between. The CDR3 sequence is 13 residues long. CDR1 is SGHNT, CDR2 YENEEA, per germline.

V and J are TRBV19 and TRBJ1-1, with D perhaps matching TRBD1 (5 bases). Looked up from germline, CDR1 is LNHDA and CDR2 is SQIVND (reference sequence). V lost 2 bases, J lost 2 bases, and 12 bases lay in between. The CDR3 loop spans 15 amino acids. The CDR3 loop reads CASSIQGRPNTEAFF. The CDR3 region has the DNA TGTGCCAGTAGTATACAGGGCCGACCTAACACTGAAGCTTTCTTT.